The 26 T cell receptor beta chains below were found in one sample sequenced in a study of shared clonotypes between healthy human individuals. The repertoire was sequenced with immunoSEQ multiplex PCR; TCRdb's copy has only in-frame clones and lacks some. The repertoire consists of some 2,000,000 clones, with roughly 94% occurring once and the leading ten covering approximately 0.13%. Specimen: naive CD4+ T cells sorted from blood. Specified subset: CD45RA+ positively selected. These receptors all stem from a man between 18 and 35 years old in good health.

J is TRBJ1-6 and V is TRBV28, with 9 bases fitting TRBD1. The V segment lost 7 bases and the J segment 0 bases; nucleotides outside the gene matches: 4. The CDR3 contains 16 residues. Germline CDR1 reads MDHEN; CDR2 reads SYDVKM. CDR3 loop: CASNHRGLSYNSPLHF. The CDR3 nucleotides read TGTGCCAGCAACCACAGGGGGCTCTCCTATAATTCACCCCTCCACTTT.

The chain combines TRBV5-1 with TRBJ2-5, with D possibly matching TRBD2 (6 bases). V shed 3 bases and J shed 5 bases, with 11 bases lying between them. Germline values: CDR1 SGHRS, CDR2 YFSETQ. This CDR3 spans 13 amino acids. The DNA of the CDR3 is TGCGCCAGCAGCTCCCGTCGGGGGGAGACCCAGTACTTC. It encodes CASSSRRGETQYF.

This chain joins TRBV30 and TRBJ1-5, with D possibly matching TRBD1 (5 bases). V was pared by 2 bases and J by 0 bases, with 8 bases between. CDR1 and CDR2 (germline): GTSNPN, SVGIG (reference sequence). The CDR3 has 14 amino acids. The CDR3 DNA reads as TGTGCCTGGAGTCATGACAGTAGCAATCAGCCCCAGCATTTT. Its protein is CAWSHDSSNQPQHF. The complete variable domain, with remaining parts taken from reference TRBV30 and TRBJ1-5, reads SQTIHQWPATLVQPVGSPLSLECTVEGTSNPNLYWYRQAAGRGLQLLFYSVGIGQISSEVPQNLSASRPQDRQFILSSKKLLLSDSGFYLCAWSHDSSNQPQHFGDGTRLSIL.

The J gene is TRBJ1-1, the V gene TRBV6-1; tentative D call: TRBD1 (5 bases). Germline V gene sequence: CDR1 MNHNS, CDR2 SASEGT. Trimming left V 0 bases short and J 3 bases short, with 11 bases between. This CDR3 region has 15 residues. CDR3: CASSEARAGHTEAFF. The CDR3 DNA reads TGTGCCAGCAGTGAAGCGCGGGCAGGGCACACTGAAGCTTTCTTT.

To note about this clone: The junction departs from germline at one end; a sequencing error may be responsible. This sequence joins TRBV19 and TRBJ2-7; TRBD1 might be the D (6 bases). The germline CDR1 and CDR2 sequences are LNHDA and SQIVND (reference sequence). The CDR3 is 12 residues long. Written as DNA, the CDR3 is TGTGCCAGTAGTCAAACAGGTGGGGGCCCGTCCTTC. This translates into CASSQTGGGPSF.

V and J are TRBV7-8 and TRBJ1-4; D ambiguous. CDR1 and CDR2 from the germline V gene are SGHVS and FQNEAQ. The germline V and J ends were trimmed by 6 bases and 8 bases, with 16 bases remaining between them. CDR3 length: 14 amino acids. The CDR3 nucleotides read TGTGCCAGCAGACCGAGCGTGGCGGGGGAAAAACTGTTTTTT. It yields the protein CASRPSVAGEKLFF. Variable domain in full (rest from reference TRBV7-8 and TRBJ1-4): GAGVSQSPRYKVAKRGQDVALRCDPISGHVSLFWYQQALGQGPEFLTYFQNEAQLDKSGLPSDRFFAERPEGSVSTLKIQRTQQEDSAVYLCASRPSVAGEKLFFGSGTQLSVL.

In nucleotides, the CDR3 is TGCGCCAGCAGCTCGACTAGCGTCCACAATGAGCAGTTCTTC. It is translated as CASSSTSVHNEQFF. This chain uses TRBV5-1 with TRBJ2-1; 8 bases are a match to TRBD2. Germline V CDR1 and CDR2: SGHRS, YFSETQ. After removal of 3 bases from V and 5 bases from J, the junction contained 4 bases not matched to a gene. This CDR3 comprises 14 residues.

The CDR3 region is CASSPRMRLLSYNEQFF. CDR3 nucleotides: TGTGCCAGCAGCCCCAGAATGAGACTACTCTCCTACAATGAGCAGTTCTTC. V usage is TRBV9 and J usage is TRBJ2-1; D might be TRBD2 (5 bases). Germline V gene sequence: CDR1 SGDLS, CDR2 YYNGEE. The length of the CDR3 is 17 residues. Trimming left V 4 bases short and J 0 bases short, with 17 bases between. Based on the CDR3 plus reference TRBV9 and TRBJ2-1, the full variable domain is DSGVTQTPKHLITATGQRVTLRCSPRSGDLSVYWYQQSLDQGLQFLIQYYNGEERAKGNILERFSAQQFPDLHSELNLSSLELGDSALYFCASSPRMRLLSYNEQFFGPGTRLTVL.

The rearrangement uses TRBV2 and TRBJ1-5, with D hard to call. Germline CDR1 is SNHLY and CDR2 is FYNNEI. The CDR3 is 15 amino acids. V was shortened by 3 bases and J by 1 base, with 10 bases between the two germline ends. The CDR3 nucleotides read TGTGCCAGCAGTGAGGAGACCTCGAGCAATCAGCCCCAGCATTTT. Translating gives CASSEETSSNQPQHF.

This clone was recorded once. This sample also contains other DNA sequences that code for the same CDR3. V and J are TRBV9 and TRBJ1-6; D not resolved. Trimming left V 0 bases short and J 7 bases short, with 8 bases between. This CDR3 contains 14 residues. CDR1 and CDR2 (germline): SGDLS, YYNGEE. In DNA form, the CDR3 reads TGTGCCAGCAGCGTAGAAGGAGGGAATTCACCCCTCCACTTT. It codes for CASSVEGGNSPLHF.

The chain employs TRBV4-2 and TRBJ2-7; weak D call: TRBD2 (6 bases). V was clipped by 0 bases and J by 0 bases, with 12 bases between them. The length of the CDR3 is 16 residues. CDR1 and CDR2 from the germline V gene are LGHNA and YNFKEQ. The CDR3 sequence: CASSQEGSGSSYEQYF. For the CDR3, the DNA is TGTGCCAGCAGCCAAGAAGGTAGCGGAAGCTCCTACGAGCAGTACTTC.

The CDR3 DNA sequence: TGTGCCAGCAGCCAGAGAGCGGACTATGGCTACACCTTC. This gives the protein CASSQRADYGYTF. V gene TRBV5-4 combines with J gene TRBJ1-2; no reliable D call. CDR1 is SGHNT, CDR2 YYREEE, per germline (reference sequence). This CDR3 is built from 13 residues. Trimming pared 4 bases from V and 3 bases from J, leaving 10 bases between. Supplemented by reference TRBV5-4 and TRBJ1-2, the full variable domain reads ETGVTQSPTHLIKTRGQQVTLRCSSQSGHNTVSWYQQALGQGPQFIFQYYREEENGRGNFPPRFSGLQFPNYSSELNVNALELDDSALYLCASSQRADYGYTFGSGTRLTVV.

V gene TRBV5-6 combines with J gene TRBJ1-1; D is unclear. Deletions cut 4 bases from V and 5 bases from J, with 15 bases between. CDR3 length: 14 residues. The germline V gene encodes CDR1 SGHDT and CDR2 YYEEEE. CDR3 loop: CASSRSQRVTEAFF. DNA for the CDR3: TGTGCCAGCAGCCGCTCGCAAAGGGTTACTGAAGCTTTCTTT.

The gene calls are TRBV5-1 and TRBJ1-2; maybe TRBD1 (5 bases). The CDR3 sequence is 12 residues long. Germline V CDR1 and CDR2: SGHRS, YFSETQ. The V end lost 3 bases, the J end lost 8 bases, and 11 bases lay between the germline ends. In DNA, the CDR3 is TGCGCCAGCAGCTATGGAGGGGAAGGCTACACCTTC. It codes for CASSYGGEGYTF.

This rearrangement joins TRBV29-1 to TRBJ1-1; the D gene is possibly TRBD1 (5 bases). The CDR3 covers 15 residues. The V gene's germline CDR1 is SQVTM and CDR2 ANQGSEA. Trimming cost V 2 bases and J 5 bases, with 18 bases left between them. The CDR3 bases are TGCAGCGTTGAAAAGACGACGGGGGGTGTGACTGAAGCTTTCTTT. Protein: CSVEKTTGGVTEAFF.

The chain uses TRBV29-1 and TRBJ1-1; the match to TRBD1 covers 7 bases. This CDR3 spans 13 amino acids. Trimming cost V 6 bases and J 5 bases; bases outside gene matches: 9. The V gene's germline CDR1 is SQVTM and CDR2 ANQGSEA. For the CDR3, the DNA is TGCAGCGTCTTAGACAGGGTGGGAACTGAAGCTTTCTTT. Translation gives CSVLDRVGTEAFF.

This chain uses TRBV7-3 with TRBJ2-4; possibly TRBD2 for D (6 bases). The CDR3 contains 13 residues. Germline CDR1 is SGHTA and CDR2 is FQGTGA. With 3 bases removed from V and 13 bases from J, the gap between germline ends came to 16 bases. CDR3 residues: CASSFGTAGIQYF. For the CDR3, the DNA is TGTGCCAGCAGCTTTGGGACGGCGGGAATACAGTACTTC.

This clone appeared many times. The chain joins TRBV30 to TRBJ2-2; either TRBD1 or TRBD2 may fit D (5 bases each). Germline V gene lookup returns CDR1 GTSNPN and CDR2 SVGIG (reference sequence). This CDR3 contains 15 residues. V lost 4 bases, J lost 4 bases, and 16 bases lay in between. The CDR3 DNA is TGTGCCTGGATCGCTCCGGGGCAGAGCACCGGGGAGCTGTTTTTT. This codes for CAWIAPGQSTGELFF.

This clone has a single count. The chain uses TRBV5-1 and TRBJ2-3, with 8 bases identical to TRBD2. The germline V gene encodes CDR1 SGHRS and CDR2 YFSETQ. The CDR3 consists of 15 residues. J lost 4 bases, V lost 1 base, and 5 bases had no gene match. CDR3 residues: CASSLSSGGADTQYF. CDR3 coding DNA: TGCGCCAGCAGCTTGTCGAGCGGGGGCGCAGATACGCAGTATTTT. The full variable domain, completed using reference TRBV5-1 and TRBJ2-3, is KAGVTQTPRYLIKTRGQQVTLSCSPISGHRSVSWYQQTPGQGLQFLFEYFSETQRNKGNFPGRFSGRQFSNSRSEMNVSTLELGDSALYLCASSLSSGGADTQYFGPGTRLTVL.

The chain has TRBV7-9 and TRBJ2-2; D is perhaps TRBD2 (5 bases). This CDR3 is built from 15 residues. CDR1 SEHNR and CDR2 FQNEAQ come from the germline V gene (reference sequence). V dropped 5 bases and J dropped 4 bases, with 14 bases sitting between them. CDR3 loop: CASSPSSKGTGELFF. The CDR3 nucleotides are TGTGCCAGCAGCCCATCTAGCAAGGGCACCGGGGAGCTGTTTTTT.

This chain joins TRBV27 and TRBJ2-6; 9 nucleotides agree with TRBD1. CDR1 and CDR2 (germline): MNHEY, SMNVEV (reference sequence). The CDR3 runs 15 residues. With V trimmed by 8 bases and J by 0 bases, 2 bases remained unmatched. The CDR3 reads CASRDRVSGANVLTF. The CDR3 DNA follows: TGTGCCAGCCGGGACAGGGTCTCTGGGGCCAACGTCCTGACTTTC.

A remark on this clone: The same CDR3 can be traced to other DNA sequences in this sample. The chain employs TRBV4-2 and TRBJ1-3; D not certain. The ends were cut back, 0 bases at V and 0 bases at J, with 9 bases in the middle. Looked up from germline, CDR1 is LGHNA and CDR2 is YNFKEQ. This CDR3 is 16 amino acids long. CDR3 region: CASSQDLSSSGNTIYF. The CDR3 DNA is TGTGCCAGCAGCCAAGATCTGTCTAGCTCTGGAAACACCATATATTTT.

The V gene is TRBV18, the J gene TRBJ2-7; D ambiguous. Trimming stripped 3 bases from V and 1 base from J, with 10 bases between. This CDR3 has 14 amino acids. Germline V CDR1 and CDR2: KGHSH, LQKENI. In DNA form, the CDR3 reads TGTGCCAGCTCACCTCAGGAATGGTCCTACGAGCAGTACTTC. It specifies CASSPQEWSYEQYF.

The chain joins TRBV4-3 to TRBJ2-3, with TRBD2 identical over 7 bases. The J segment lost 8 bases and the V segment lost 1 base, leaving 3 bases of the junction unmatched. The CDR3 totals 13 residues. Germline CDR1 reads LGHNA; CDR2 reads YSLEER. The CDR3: CASSQGEGGTQYF. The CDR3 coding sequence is TGCGCCAGCAGCCAAGGGGAGGGAGGTACGCAGTATTTT.

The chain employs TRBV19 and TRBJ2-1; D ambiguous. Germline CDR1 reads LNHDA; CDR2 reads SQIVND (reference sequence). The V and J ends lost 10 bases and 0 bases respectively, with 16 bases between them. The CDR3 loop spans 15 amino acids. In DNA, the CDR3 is TGTGCCACTGTAGACGGGTCGAGCTCCTACAATGAGCAGTTCTTC. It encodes CATVDGSSSYNEQFF.

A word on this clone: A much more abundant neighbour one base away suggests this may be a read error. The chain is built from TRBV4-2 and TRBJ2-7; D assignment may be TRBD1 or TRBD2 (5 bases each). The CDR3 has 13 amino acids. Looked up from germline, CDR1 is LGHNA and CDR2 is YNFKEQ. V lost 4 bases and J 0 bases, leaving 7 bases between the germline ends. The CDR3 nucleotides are TGTGCCAGCAGCCGGGACCTCTCCTACGAGCAGTACTTC. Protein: CASSRDLSYEQYF.